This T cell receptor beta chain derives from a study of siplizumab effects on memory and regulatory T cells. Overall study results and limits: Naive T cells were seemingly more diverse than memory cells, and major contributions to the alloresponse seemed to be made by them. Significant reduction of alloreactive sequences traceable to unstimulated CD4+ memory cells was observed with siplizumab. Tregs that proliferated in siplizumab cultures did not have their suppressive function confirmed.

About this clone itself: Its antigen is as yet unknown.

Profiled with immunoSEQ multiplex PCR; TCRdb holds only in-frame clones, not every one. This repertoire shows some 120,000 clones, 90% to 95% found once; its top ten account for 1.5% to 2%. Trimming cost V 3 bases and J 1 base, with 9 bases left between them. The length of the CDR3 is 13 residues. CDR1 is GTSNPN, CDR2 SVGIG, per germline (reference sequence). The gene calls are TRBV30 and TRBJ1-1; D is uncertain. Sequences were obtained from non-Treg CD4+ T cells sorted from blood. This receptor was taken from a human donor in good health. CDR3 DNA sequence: TGTGCCTGGAGCCCATTCACGAACACTGAAGCTTTCTTT. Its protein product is CAWSPFTNTEAFF.